These 22 T cell receptor beta chains were sequenced from one sample in a study of CD4 T cells in relation to SARS-CoV-2 and coronaviruses. Measured with immunoSEQ multiplex PCR; TCRdb has only the in-frame clones, and not every one. The sample holds roughly 43,000 clones; roughly 82% are singletons and the top ten take about 1.5%. No antigen has been assigned to these receptors. Sequencing input: naive CD4+ T cells from PBMCs, cultured in vitro. Stated subset: naive CD4+ T cells isolated by negative enrichment. Receptors originate from an adult with COVID-19.

The V gene is TRBV15, the J gene TRBJ1-4; D is ambiguous. The CDR3 extends over 14 amino acids. V was shortened by 5 bases and J by 2 bases, with 9 bases between the two germline ends. Germline-derived CDR1 and CDR2 are LNHNV and YYDKDF (reference sequence). CDR3 bases: TGTGCCACCAGCCCCCAGATCACTAATGAAAAACTGTTTTTT. Residues: CATSPQITNEKLFF. The variable domain in full, with the rest retrieved from reference TRBV15 and TRBJ1-4, is DAMVIQNPRYQVTQFGKPVTLSCSQTLNHNVMYWYQQKSSQAPKLLFHYYDKDFNNEADTPDNFQSRRPNTSFCFLDIRSPGLGDTAMYLCATSPQITNEKLFFGSGTQLSVL.

The chain combines TRBV6-5 with TRBJ2-5, with D possibly matching TRBD1 (6 bases). This CDR3 is built from 15 residues. Germline CDR1 and CDR2: MNHEY and SVGAGI. V dropped 2 bases and J dropped 4 bases, with 14 bases sitting between them. CDR3 sequence reads: CASSYTSGTRETQYF. The CDR3 bases are TGTGCCAGCAGTTACACATCCGGGACAAGAGAGACCCAGTACTTC.

The gene calls are TRBV27 and TRBJ2-7, with 7 bases lining up with TRBD2. CDR3 length: 15 residues. V trimming: 4 bases; J trimming: 1 base; junction bases outside the gene matches: 7. Germline V gene lookup returns CDR1 MNHEY and CDR2 SMNVEV (reference sequence). The CDR3 coding sequence is TGTGCCAGCAGTTATAGCGGGTCTCCTTCCTACGAGCAGTACTTC. Encoded protein: CASSYSGSPSYEQYF.

V gene TRBV28 combines with J gene TRBJ1-1, with D unclear. V gave up 1 base and J gave up 0 bases, with 9 bases separating them. Germline CDR1 MDHEN, CDR2 SYDVKM. The CDR3 extends over 15 amino acids. The CDR3 reads CASSLLWRVNTEAFF. CDR3 DNA: TGTGCCAGCAGTTTATTGTGGCGAGTGAACACTGAAGCTTTCTTT.

The rearrangement joins TRBV6-5 to TRBJ2-3; 7 bases agree with TRBD2. With V trimmed by 4 bases and J by 4 bases, 5 bases remained unmatched. Germline-derived CDR1 and CDR2 are MNHEY and SVGAGI. This CDR3 spans 14 amino acids. The CDR3 sequence: CASSSRLAADTQYF. CDR3 bases: TGTGCCAGCAGTTCCAGACTAGCCGCAGATACGCAGTATTTT.

This chain links TRBV28 with TRBJ2-3; D gene uncertain. The V gene's germline CDR1 is MDHEN and CDR2 SYDVKM. This CDR3 region has 17 residues. Between the trimmed V and J ends, which lost 6 bases and 6 bases, there was a span of 25 bases. The CDR3: CASSPLSGVRTKDTQYF. The CDR3 DNA reads TGTGCCAGCAGCCCCTTAAGTGGGGTCCGAACTAAGGATACGCAGTATTTT.

The chain uses TRBV2 and TRBJ2-4, with TRBD2 as a possible D gene (6 bases). The CDR3 is 13 amino acids. The ends were cut back, 8 bases at V and 1 base at J, with 9 bases in the middle. Germline values: CDR1 SNHLY, CDR2 FYNNEI. CDR3 bases: TGTGCCAGCGGAGGGGTGGCCAAAAACATTCAGTACTTC. Translation gives CASGGVAKNIQYF.

CDR3: CASRRGGESEKLFF. The CDR3 DNA sequence: TGTGCCAGCAGGCGAGGGGGCGAGAGTGAAAAACTGTTTTTT. The rearrangement links TRBV28 to TRBJ1-4, with 7 bases lining up with TRBD1. V lost 6 bases and J lost 7; bases outside the gene matches: 8. CDR3 length equals 14 residues. CDR1 MDHEN and CDR2 SYDVKM come from the germline V gene.

The genes are TRBV11-1 and TRBJ2-5; no clear D gene. Per the germline V gene, CDR1 is SGHAT and CDR2 is FQDESV (reference sequence). The CDR3 has 14 residues. Trimming took 3 bases from V and 1 from J, leaving 9 bases between them. In DNA form, the CDR3 reads TGTGCCAGCAGCTTGCGTCCAGTCCAAGAGACCCAGTACTTC. Amino acids: CASSLRPVQETQYF. Drawing the rest from reference TRBV11-1 and TRBJ2-5, the complete variable domain is EAEVAQSPRYKITEKSQAVAFWCDPISGHATLYWYRQILGQGPELLVQFQDESVVDDSQLPKDRFSAERLKGVDSTLKIQPAELGDSAMYLCASSLRPVQETQYFGPGTRLLVL.

The DNA for the CDR3 is TGTGCCAGCAGCTCGAGGACTAGTGGGTTGGAGACCCAGTACTTC. The encoded protein is CASSSRTSGLETQYF. The rearrangement links TRBV5-6 to TRBJ2-5; 7 bases line up with TRBD2. The CDR3 sequence is 15 residues long. Germline V gene lookup returns CDR1 SGHDT and CDR2 YYEEEE. The J segment lost 5 bases and the V segment lost 3 bases, leaving 10 bases of the junction unmatched.

This chain connects TRBV11-3 to TRBJ2-1; D not certain. CDR3 length: 13 residues. V lost 0 bases and J lost 8, with 8 bases in between. Germline lookup yields CDR1 SGHNT and CDR2 YENEEA. CDR3 loop: CASSLELWDEQFF. The CDR3 DNA reads as TGTGCCAGCAGCTTAGAGCTGTGGGATGAGCAGTTCTTC.

This chain joins TRBV5-1 and TRBJ2-5, with 7 positions matching TRBD1. V lost 4 bases to trimming and J lost 1 base; unmatched junction nucleotides: 4. The CDR3 totals 14 residues. Looked up from germline, CDR1 is SGHRS and CDR2 is YFSETQ. The CDR3 reads CASSRDSPQETQYF. The CDR3 region has the DNA TGCGCCAGCAGCCGGGACAGTCCCCAAGAGACCCAGTACTTC.

The rearrangement joins TRBV5-1 to TRBJ2-4; 9 bases match TRBD1. CDR3 length equals 14 residues. In germline, CDR1 is SGHRS, CDR2 YFSETQ. Trimming cost V 3 bases and J 4 bases; bases outside gene matches: 2. The CDR3 DNA follows: TGCGCCAGCAGCTATGACAGGGGGAAAAACATTCAGTACTTC. This sequence encodes CASSYDRGKNIQYF.

This clone was seen a few times. The CDR3: CASSGLSGPYNEQFF. The DNA of the CDR3 is TGTGCCAGCAGCGGCCTAAGCGGGCCTTACAATGAGCAGTTCTTC. This sequence joins TRBV9 and TRBJ2-1; weak D call: TRBD2 (6 bases). CDR1 and CDR2 from the germline V gene are SGDLS and YYNGEE. V gave up 3 bases and J gave up 4 bases, with 14 bases separating them. This CDR3 has 15 amino acids.

The rearrangement uses TRBV3-1 (or the pseudogene TRBV3-2) and TRBJ2-1, with no clear D. Germline lookup yields CDR1 LGHDT and CDR2 YNNKEL (reference sequence). Trimming pared 8 bases from V and 0 bases from J, leaving 8 bases between. The CDR3 sequence is 13 residues long. As DNA, the CDR3 is TGTGCCAGCGCCCTCCTCTCCTACAATGAGCAGTTCTTC. This sequence encodes CASALLSYNEQFF.

J is TRBJ2-7 and V is TRBV3-1 (or the pseudogene TRBV3-2), with 11 bases lining up with TRBD2. Germline CDR1 LGHDT, CDR2 YNNKEL (reference sequence). The ends lost 4 bases at V and 4 bases at J; junction bases unmatched: 6. The CDR3 is 15 residues long. The CDR3 reads CASSLLAGAGYEQYF. The CDR3 DNA reads as TGTGCCAGCAGCCTACTAGCGGGAGCGGGGTACGAGCAGTACTTC.

The genes are TRBV11-2 and TRBJ2-5; D might be TRBD1 (6 bases). V was clipped by 5 bases and J by 5 bases, with 21 bases between them. The germline V gene encodes CDR1 SGHAT and CDR2 FQNNGV. The CDR3 is 16 residues long. The CDR3 sequence is CASSHHSGQGLETQYF. In DNA form, the CDR3 reads TGTGCCAGCAGCCATCACTCGGGGCAGGGGTTGGAGACCCAGTACTTC.

This rearrangement joins TRBV6-1 to TRBJ2-7, with 11 bases fitting TRBD1. Germline CDR1 reads MNHNS; CDR2 reads SASEGT. V lost 0 bases, J lost 3 bases, and 1 base stayed unmatched. The CDR3 is 15 residues long. The DNA of the CDR3 is TGTGCCAGCAGTGAAGCTGGGACAGGGGGCTACGAGCAGTACTTC. Translated, it gives CASSEAGTGGYEQYF.

V gene TRBV5-1 combines with J gene TRBJ2-3; 14 bases match TRBD2. V shed 3 bases and J 2 bases; nucleotides not matched to a gene: 2. CDR1 is SGHRS, CDR2 YFSETQ, per germline. This CDR3 has 16 residues. For the CDR3, the DNA is TGCGCCAGCAGCTGGGGACTAGCGGGAGTCACAGATACGCAGTATTTT. Translation gives CASSWGLAGVTDTQYF.

The gene calls are TRBV18 and TRBJ2-5; TRBD1 agrees at 7 bases. This CDR3 has 14 residues. Trimming took 4 bases from V and 2 from J; bases not matched to a gene: 4. The germline CDR1 and CDR2 sequences are KGHSH and LQKENI. The CDR3 DNA sequence: TGTGCCAGCTCACTCTTCAGGGGGCAAGAGACCCAGTACTTC. Its translation: CASSLFRGQETQYF.

This sequence joins TRBV7-9 and TRBJ2-7, with TRBD2 identical over 11 bases. Germline trimming cut 5 bases from V and 2 bases from J; bases unmatched to any gene: 5. The CDR3 consists of 15 residues. Germline V gene lookup returns CDR1 SEHNR and CDR2 FQNEAQ (reference sequence). The CDR3 sequence: CASSQTSGAPYEQYF. The DNA for the CDR3 is TGTGCCAGCAGCCAGACTAGCGGGGCCCCCTACGAGCAGTACTTC.

The chain combines TRBV11-3 with TRBJ2-1; D call uncertain. The CDR3 sequence is 12 residues long. V dropped 1 base and J dropped 9 bases, with 7 bases sitting between them. Germline CDR1 reads SGHNT; CDR2 reads YENEEA. The CDR3 region is CASSLGLGEQFF. CDR3 nucleotides: TGTGCCAGCAGCTTAGGACTGGGTGAGCAGTTCTTC.